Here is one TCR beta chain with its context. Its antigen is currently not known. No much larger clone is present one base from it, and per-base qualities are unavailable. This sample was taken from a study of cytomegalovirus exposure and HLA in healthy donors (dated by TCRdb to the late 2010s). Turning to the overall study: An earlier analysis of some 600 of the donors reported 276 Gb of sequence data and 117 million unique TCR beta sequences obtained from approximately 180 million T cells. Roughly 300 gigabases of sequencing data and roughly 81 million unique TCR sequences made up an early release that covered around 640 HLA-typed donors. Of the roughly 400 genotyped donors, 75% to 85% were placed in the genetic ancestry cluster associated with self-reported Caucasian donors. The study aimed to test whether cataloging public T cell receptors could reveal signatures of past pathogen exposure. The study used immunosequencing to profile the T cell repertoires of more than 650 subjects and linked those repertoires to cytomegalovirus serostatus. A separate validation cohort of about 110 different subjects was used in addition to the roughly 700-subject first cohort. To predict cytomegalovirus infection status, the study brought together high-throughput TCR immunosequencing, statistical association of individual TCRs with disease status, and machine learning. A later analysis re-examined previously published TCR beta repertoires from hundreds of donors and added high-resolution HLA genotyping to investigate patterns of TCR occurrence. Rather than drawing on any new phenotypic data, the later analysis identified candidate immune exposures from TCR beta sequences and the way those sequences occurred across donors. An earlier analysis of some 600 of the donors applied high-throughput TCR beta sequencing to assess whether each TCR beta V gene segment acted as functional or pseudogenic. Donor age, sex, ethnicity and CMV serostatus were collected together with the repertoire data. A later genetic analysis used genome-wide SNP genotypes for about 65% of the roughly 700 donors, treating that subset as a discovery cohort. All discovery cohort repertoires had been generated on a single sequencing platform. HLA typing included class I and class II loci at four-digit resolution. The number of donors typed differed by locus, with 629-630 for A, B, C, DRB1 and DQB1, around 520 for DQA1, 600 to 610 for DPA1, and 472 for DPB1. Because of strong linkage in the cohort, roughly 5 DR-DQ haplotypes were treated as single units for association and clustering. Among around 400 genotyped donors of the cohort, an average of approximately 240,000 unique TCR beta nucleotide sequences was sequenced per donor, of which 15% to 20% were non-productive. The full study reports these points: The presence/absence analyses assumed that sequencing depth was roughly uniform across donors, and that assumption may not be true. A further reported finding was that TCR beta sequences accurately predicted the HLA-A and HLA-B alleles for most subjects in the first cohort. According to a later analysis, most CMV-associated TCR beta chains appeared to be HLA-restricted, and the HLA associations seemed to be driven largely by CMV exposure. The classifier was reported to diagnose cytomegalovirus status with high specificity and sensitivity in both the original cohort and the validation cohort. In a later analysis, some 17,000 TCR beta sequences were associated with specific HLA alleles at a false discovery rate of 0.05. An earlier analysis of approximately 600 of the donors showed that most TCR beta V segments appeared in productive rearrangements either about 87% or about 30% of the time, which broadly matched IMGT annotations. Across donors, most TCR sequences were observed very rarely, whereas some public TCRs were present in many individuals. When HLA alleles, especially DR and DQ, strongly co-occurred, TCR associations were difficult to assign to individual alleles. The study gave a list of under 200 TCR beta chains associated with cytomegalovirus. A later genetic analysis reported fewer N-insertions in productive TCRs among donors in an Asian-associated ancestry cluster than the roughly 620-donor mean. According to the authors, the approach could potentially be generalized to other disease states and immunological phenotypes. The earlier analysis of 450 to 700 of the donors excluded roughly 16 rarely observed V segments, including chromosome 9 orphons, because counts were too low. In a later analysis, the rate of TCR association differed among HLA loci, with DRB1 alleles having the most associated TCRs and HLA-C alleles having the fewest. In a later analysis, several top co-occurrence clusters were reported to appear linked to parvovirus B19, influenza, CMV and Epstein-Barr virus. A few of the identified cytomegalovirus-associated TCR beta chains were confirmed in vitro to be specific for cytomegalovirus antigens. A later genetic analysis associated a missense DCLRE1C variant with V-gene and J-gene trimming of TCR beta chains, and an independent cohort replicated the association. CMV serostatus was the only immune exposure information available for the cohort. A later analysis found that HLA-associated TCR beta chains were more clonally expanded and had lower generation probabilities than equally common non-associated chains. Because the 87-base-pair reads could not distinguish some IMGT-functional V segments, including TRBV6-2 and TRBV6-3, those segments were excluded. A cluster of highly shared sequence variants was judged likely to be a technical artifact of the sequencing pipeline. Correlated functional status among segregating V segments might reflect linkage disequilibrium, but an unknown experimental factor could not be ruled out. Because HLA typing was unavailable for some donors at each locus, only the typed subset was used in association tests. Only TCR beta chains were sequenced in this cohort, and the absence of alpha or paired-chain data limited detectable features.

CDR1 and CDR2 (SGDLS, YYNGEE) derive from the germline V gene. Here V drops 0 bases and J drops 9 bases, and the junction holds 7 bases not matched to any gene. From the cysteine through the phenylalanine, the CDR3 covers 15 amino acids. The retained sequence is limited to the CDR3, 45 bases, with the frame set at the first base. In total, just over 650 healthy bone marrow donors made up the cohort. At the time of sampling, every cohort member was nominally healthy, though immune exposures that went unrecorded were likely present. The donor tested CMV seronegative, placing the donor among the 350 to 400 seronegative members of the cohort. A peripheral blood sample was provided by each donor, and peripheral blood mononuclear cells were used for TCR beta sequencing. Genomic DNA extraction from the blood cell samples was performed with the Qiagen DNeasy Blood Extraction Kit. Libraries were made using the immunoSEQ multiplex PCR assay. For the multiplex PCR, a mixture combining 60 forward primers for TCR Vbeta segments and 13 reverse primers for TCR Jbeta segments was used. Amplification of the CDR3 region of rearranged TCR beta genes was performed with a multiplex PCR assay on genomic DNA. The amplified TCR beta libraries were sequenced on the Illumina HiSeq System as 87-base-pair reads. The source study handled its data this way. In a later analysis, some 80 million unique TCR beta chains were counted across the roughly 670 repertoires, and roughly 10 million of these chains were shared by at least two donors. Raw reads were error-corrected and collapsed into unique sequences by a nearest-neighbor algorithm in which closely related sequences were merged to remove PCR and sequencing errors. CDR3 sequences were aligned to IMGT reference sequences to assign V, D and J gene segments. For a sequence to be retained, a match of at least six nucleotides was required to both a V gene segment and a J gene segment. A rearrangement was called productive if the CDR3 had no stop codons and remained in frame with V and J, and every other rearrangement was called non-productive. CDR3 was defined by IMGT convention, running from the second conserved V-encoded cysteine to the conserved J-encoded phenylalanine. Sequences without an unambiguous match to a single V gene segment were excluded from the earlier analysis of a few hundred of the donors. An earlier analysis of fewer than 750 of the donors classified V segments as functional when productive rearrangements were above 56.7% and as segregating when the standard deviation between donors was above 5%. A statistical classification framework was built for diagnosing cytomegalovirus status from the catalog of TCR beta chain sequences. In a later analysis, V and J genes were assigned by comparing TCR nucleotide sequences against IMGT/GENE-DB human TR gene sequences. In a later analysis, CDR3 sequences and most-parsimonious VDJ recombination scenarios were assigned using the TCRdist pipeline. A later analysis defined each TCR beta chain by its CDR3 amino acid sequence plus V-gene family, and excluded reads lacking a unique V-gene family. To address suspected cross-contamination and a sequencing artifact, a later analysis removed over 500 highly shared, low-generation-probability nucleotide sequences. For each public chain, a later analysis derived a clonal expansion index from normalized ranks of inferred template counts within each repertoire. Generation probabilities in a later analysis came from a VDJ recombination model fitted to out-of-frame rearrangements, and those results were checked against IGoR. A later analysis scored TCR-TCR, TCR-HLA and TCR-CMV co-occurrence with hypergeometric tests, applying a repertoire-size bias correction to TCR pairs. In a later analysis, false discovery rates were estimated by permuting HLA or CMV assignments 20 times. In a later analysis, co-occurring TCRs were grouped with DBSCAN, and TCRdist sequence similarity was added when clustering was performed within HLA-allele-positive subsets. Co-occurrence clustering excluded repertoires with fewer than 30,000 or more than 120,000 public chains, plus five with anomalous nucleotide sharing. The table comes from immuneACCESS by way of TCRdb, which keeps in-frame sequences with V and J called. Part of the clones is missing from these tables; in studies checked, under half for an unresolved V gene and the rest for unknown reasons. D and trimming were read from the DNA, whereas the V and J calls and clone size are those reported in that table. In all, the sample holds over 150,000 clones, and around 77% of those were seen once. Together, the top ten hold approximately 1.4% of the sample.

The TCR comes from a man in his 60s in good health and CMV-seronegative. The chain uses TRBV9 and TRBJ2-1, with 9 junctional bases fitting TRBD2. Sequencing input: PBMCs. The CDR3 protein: CASSVVGGGAGEQFF. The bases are TGTGCCAGCAGCGTAGTGGGCGGGGGGGCCGGTGAGCAGTTCTTC.